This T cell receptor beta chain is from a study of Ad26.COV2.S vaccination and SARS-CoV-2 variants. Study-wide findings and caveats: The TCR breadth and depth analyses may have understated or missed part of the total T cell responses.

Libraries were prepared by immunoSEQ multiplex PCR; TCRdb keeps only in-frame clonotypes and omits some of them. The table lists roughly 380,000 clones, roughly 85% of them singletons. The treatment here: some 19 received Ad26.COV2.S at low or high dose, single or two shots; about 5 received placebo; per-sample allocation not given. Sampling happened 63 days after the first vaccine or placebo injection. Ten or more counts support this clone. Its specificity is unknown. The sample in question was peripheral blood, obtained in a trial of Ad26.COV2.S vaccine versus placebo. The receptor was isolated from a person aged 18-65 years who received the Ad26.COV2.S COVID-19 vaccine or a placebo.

CDR3: CASSNPLAGPRTGELFF. The CDR3 DNA reads as TGTGCCAGCAGCAACCCCCTAGCGGGACCGCGAACCGGGGAGCTGTTTTTT. The rearrangement links TRBV11-3 to TRBJ2-2; 9 bases align to TRBD2. The length of the CDR3 is 17 residues. The J segment lost 5 bases and the V segment lost 5 bases, leaving 12 bases of the junction unmatched. The germline V gene has CDR1 SGHNT and CDR2 YENEEA.